This T cell receptor (beta chain) was sequenced during a study of blood T cell repertoires in COVID-19. Study details: Specimens from acute and convalescent COVID-19 originated in the United States, Italy and Spain. PBMCs, B-cell-depleted T cells, or T cells were the source of the cDNA or gDNA that made up the material.

Per the original methods: Amplifying reference gene primers gave estimates of nucleated cell counts. Method: immunoSEQ multiplex PCR; TCRdb's copy keeps in-frame clones and lacks some. The DNA gave D and trimming, while V, J and clone size come from that table. The repertoire holds 70,000 to 80,000 clones, roughly nine tenths seen once, with approximately 17% in the top ten. This CDR3 is built from 15 residues. Germline CDR1 reads LGHDT; CDR2 reads YNNKEL (reference sequence). The V gene end was trimmed by 3 bases and the J gene end by 2 bases; junction bases not matched to a gene: 2. The TCR originated in a man older than 75 in a cohort sampled during active COVID-19. The genes are TRBV3-1 (or the pseudogene TRBV3-2) and TRBJ2-1; 9 bases line up with TRBD2. Specimen: peripheral blood. The CDR3 sequence: CASSHLAGAYNEQFF. The CDR3 region has the DNA TGTGCCAGCAGCCACTTAGCGGGGGCCTACAATGAGCAGTTCTTC.